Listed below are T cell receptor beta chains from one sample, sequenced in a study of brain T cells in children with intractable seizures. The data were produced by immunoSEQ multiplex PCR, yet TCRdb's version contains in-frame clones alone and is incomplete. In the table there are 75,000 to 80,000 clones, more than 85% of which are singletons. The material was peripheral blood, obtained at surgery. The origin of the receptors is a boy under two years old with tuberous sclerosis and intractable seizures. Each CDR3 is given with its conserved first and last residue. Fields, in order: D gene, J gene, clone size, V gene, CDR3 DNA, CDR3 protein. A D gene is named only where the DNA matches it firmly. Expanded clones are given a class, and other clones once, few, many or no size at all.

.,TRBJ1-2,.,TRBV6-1,TGTGCCAGCAGTGAAGGGTTGGGGGGGATGAACTATGGCTACACCTTC,CASSEGLGGMNYGYTF
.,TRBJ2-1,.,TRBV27,TGTGCCAGCAGTGGAAACTACAATGAGCAGTTCTTC,CASSGNYNEQFF
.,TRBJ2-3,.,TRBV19,TGTGCCAGTAGTATGGAGGACAGCACAGATACGCAGTATTTT,CASSMEDSTDTQYF
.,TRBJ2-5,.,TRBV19,TGTGCCAGTAGTATGGGACCTAGGGGGCAAGAGACCCAGTACTTC,CASSMGPRGQETQYF
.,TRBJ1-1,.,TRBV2,TGTGCCAGCAGTCCCAGATGGAACACTGAAGCTTTCTTT,CASSPRWNTEAFF
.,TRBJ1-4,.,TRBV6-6,TGTGCCAGTCAGGACAGCACTAATGAAAAACTGTTTTTT,CASQDSTNEKLFF
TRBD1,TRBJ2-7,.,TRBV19,TGTGCCAGTACCCCGGGACAGGGGGACTACGAGCAGTACTTC,CASTPGQGDYEQYF
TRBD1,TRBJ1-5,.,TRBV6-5,TGTGCCAGCAGAGAGACAGGGGCCTCCAATCAGCCCCAGCATTTT,CASRETGASNQPQHF
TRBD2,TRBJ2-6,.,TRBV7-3,TGTGCCAGCAGCCGGACTAGCGGCTCTGGGGCCAACGTCCTGACTTTC,CASSRTSGSGANVLTF
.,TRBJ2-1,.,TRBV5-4,TGTGCCAGCAGCTTGGTTACAATTCGGGACACCTACAATGAGCAGTTCTTC,CASSLVTIRDTYNEQFF
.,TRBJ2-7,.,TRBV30,TGTGCCTGGAGTATGCGGACGGATTCCTACGAGCAGTACTTC,CAWSMRTDSYEQYF
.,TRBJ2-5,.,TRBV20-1,TGCAGTGCTAGTATAGGGAGAGGAGAGACCCAGTACTTC,CSASIGRGETQYF
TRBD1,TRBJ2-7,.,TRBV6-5,TGTGCCAGCAGCCGCCGGGACAGGGGAAGCGAGCAGTACTTC,CASSRRDRGSEQYF
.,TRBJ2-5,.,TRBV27,TGTGCCAGCAGTTTTACGGCCGACCTACCAAAGACCCAGTACTTC,CASSFTADLPKTQYF
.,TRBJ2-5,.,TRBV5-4,TGTGCCAGCAGCTTGGCTTTTGGCCAAGAGACCCAGTACTTC,CASSLAFGQETQYF
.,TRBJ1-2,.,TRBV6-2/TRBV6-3,TGTGCCAGCAGCGCCGGGATCTATGGCTACACCTTC,CASSAGIYGYTF
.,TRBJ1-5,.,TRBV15,TGTGCCACCAGCAGAGGGCCTGAGGGGGATCAGCCCCAGCATTTT,CATSRGPEGDQPQHF
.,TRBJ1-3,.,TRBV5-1,TGCGCCAGCAGCTTGGACAGAAACTCTGGAAACACCATATATTTT,CASSLDRNSGNTIYF
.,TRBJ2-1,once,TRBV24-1,TGTGCCACCTCGAGGACTGACAATGAGCAGTTCTTC,CATSRTDNEQFF
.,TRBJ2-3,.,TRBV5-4,TGTGCCAGCAGTCGTGTCGGGGCTGCAGATACGCAGTATTTT,CASSRVGAADTQYF